These 25 T cell receptor beta chains originate from one sample sequenced in a study of cytomegalovirus exposure and HLA in healthy donors. PCR employed 60 Vbeta and 13 Jbeta primers. Produced via immunoSEQ multiplex PCR; TCRdb's table is partial and in-frame only. The sample lists some 110,000 clones, under 85% occurring once. The source material was PBMCs. All receptors derive from a woman in her 40s in good health and CMV-seropositive.

The chain recombines TRBV4-3 with TRBJ2-7, with a tentative D call TRBD1 (5 bases). Germline V gene lookup returns CDR1 LGHNA and CDR2 YSLEER. Trimming stripped 1 base from V and 2 bases from J, with 9 bases between. This CDR3 region has 14 residues. The CDR3, as DNA: TGCGCCAGCAGCCAAGGCAGGGATCCCTACGAGCAGTACTTC. Translated: CASSQGRDPYEQYF.

V and J are TRBV28 and TRBJ1-4; the match to TRBD1 covers 7 bases. V lost 8 bases, J lost 9 bases, and 12 bases stayed unmatched. Germline V gene lookup returns CDR1 MDHEN and CDR2 SYDVKM. The CDR3 length is 14 residues. In DNA, the CDR3 is TGTGCCAGCGGACACCGGGACAGAGGAAAAAAACTGTTTTTT. As protein: CASGHRDRGKKLFF.

The V and J genes are TRBV5-1 and TRBJ1-4; 7 bases are shared with TRBD1. Germline V CDR1 and CDR2: SGHRS, YFSETQ. Unmatched junction bases numbered 8, after V lost 5 bases and J lost 4 bases. The CDR3 runs to 15 residues. CDR3 nucleotide sequence: TGCGCCAGCAGACCTACAGGGGTTGGTAATGAAAAACTGTTTTTT. This encodes CASRPTGVGNEKLFF. The full variable domain, in which reference TRBV5-1 and TRBJ1-4 provide the parts outside the CDR3, is KAGVTQTPRYLIKTRGQQVTLSCSPISGHRSVSWYQQTPGQGLQFLFEYFSETQRNKGNFPGRFSGRQFSNSRSEMNVSTLELGDSALYLCASRPTGVGNEKLFFGSGTQLSVL.

The J gene is TRBJ2-1, the V gene TRBV5-4, with no clear D. From germline, CDR1 is SGHNT and CDR2 YYREEE (reference sequence). The CDR3 runs to 14 residues. V was shortened by 2 bases and J by 0 bases, with 6 bases between the two germline ends. The CDR3 DNA is TGTGCCAGCAGCTTAACGGGCTCCTACAATGAGCAGTTCTTC. It encodes CASSLTGSYNEQFF.

This rearrangement joins TRBV2 to TRBJ2-1; a weak D match, TRBD2 (6 bases). Germline lookup yields CDR1 SNHLY and CDR2 FYNNEI. The V and J ends lost 3 bases and 0 bases respectively, with 21 bases between them. The CDR3 extends over 19 amino acids. CDR3 coding DNA: TGTGCCAGCAGTGATAGCGCGGGGTCCCTATCCAGCTCCTACAATGAGCAGTTCTTC. Translated: CASSDSAGSLSSSYNEQFF.

The V and J genes are TRBV10-3 and TRBJ1-2; possibly TRBD1 for D (6 bases). The CDR3 spans 14 residues. Germline V gene data show CDR1 as ENHRY and CDR2 as SYGVKD. With 2 bases removed from V and 4 bases from J, the gap between germline ends came to 11 bases. CDR3 amino acids: CAISERAGAYGYTF. CDR3 DNA: TGTGCCATCAGTGAGCGTGCAGGGGCCTATGGCTACACCTTC.

This rearrangement joins TRBV2 to TRBJ2-1, with a weak D call TRBD1 (6 bases). The V gene lost 2 bases and the J gene lost 6 bases, with 17 bases spanning the gap. Germline loops: CDR1 SNHLY, CDR2 FYNNEI. The CDR3 is made up of 16 amino acids. The CDR3 sequence is CASSELRGGRGNEQFF. Here the CDR3 DNA reads TGTGCCAGCAGTGAATTGAGAGGGGGAAGGGGCAATGAGCAGTTCTTC.

V gene TRBV19 combines with J gene TRBJ2-5, with D possibly being TRBD2 (6 bases). Per the germline V gene, CDR1 is LNHDA and CDR2 is SQIVND (reference sequence). V lost 7 bases to trimming and J lost 4 bases, with 16 bases between them. This CDR3 is built from 14 residues. DNA for the CDR3: TGTGCCAGTACCCCCCGGGGAGCGGGAGAGACCCAGTACTTC. Its protein is CASTPRGAGETQYF.

The J gene is TRBJ2-7, the V gene TRBV19, with a tentative D call TRBD1 (7 bases). With 4 bases removed from V and 6 bases from J, the gap between germline ends came to 19 bases. The germline V gene encodes CDR1 LNHDA and CDR2 SQIVND (reference sequence). This CDR3 has 15 amino acids. As DNA, the CDR3 is TGTGCCAGTAGTAATCCGGGACAGCGGGTCGGCGAGCAGTACTTC. Translating it yields CASSNPGQRVGEQYF.

The chain has TRBV7-6 and TRBJ2-7; a weak D match, TRBD2 (6 bases). V was clipped by 1 base and J by 3 bases, with 16 bases between them. Germline V lookup: CDR1 SGHVS, CDR2 FNYEAQ. The CDR3 has 16 amino acids. Here the CDR3 reads CASSLVFPGLNYEQYF. CDR3 in DNA: TGTGCCAGCAGCTTAGTGTTTCCGGGACTTAACTACGAGCAGTACTTC.

V usage is TRBV14 and J usage is TRBJ2-7; 9 positions match TRBD2. V lost 3 bases to trimming and J lost 5 bases; unmatched junction nucleotides: 5. Germline CDR1 reads SGHDN; CDR2 reads FVKESK. CDR3 size: 14 residues. CDR3 protein: CASSQWSGRNEQYF. CDR3 nucleotide sequence: TGTGCCAGCAGCCAGTGGAGCGGGAGGAACGAGCAGTACTTC. The whole variable domain, filled in from reference TRBV14 and TRBJ2-7, reads EAGVTQFPSHSVIEKGQTVTLRCDPISGHDNLYWYRRVMGKEIKFLLHFVKESKQDESGMPNNRFLAERTGGTYSTLKVQPAELEDSGVYFCASSQWSGRNEQYFGPGTRLTVT.

This rearrangement joins TRBV5-1 to TRBJ1-4, with 9 bases matching TRBD1. Germline V CDR1 and CDR2: SGHRS, YFSETQ. The CDR3 is 14 amino acids. Trimming at V came to 5 bases and at J to 5 bases, leaving 4 bases not matched to a gene. The DNA of the CDR3 is TGCGCCAGCAGACGGACAGGGGACAATGAAAAACTGTTTTTT. Residues: CASRRTGDNEKLFF.

This sequence joins TRBV19 and TRBJ1-5; D gene unclear. V lost 2 bases to trimming and J lost 6 bases, with 8 bases between them. The CDR3 length is 13 residues. In germline, CDR1 is LNHDA, CDR2 SQIVND (reference sequence). CDR3 nucleotide sequence: TGTGCCAGTAGTATACGGGGTGTTCAGCCCCAGCATTTT. Translated: CASSIRGVQPQHF. Looking up the rest from reference TRBV19 and TRBJ1-5 gives the full variable domain: DGGITQSPKYLFRKEGQNVTLSCEQNLNHDAMYWYRQDPGQGLRLIYYSQIVNDFQKGDIAEGYSVSREKKESFPLTVTSAQKNPTAFYLCASSIRGVQPQHFGDGTRLSIL.

The CDR3 DNA reads as TGTGCCAGCAGCTTGGGGCGGGAGGTACACGGCAATGAGCAGTTCTTC. Translating it yields CASSLGREVHGNEQFF. The genes are TRBV5-8 and TRBJ2-1, with 8 bases fitting TRBD2. Per the germline V gene, CDR1 is SGHTS and CDR2 is YDEGEE. V was clipped by 0 bases and J by 6 bases; unmatched bases: 8. The CDR3 is 16 residues long.

Note on this clone: This sample includes further DNA sequences coding for the same CDR3. The chain uses TRBV27 and TRBJ1-5; 7 nucleotides line up with TRBD1. Germline V gene data show CDR1 as MNHEY and CDR2 as SMNVEV (reference sequence). CDR3 length: 14 residues. V gave up 5 bases and J gave up 2 bases; unmatched junction bases: 3. CDR3 loop: CASSLTGGNQPQHF. The CDR3 DNA reads as TGTGCCAGCAGTCTCACAGGGGGCAATCAGCCCCAGCATTTT.

This clone has just a few counts. The V and J genes are TRBV23-1 and TRBJ1-5, with 8 nucleotides matching TRBD1. TRBV23-1 is given ORF status, its function remaining uncertain. The length of the CDR3 is 15 residues. V dropped 5 bases and J dropped 4; count of bases not matched to a gene: 7. CDR3 bases: TGCGCCAGCAGTAGAAGGACAGGGATAAATCAGCCCCAGCATTTT. Its translation: CASSRRTGINQPQHF.

This chain connects TRBV28 to TRBJ1-3; 7 nucleotides agree with TRBD1. V was clipped by 5 bases and J by 2 bases; unmatched bases: 3. The CDR3 sequence is 14 residues long. Germline V gene data show CDR1 as MDHEN and CDR2 as SYDVKM. The CDR3 DNA reads TGTGCCAGCAGTGGGACAGCGACTGGAAACACCATATATTTT. It yields the protein CASSGTATGNTIYF.

The J gene is TRBJ1-2, the V gene TRBV4-3; a possible D gene is TRBD1 (6 bases). The V end lost 1 base, the J end lost 5 bases, and 11 bases lay between the germline ends. The CDR3 runs to 14 residues. The V gene's germline CDR1 is LGHNA and CDR2 YSLEER. CDR3 sequence (DNA): TGCGCCAGCAGCCAAGGTCAAGGGGGTTATGGCTACACCTTC. Protein product: CASSQGQGGYGYTF.

This clone was picked up one time. V usage is TRBV4-1 and J usage is TRBJ1-4; no firm D call. Trimming stripped 1 base from V and 8 bases from J, with 14 bases between. CDR1 and CDR2 (germline): MGHRA, YSYEKL. The length of the CDR3 is 15 residues. CDR3 region: CASSQVNGVGEKLFF. The CDR3 DNA sequence: TGCGCCAGCAGCCAAGTCAACGGGGTGGGGGAAAAACTGTTTTTT.

The rearrangement links TRBV27 to TRBJ2-1; D is unclear. Trimming removed 3 bases from V and 2 bases from J, with 11 bases in between. CDR1 is MNHEY and CDR2 is SMNVEV in the germline V gene (reference sequence). The CDR3 loop spans 15 amino acids. DNA for the CDR3: TGTGCCAGCAGTTTTTCCGAGGATCCCTACAATGAGCAGTTCTTC. This gives the protein CASSFSEDPYNEQFF.

This clone was seen only once. The J gene is TRBJ2-5, the V gene TRBV6-5, with a possible D match to TRBD2 (6 bases). With 0 bases removed from V and 2 bases from J, the gap between germline ends came to 13 bases. The CDR3 covers 16 residues. Germline V CDR1 and CDR2: MNHEY, SVGAGI. The CDR3 coding sequence is TGTGCCAGCAGTTACTCGATTGGAGGGTGGCAAGAGACCCAGTACTTC. Translation: CASSYSIGGWQETQYF.

The rearrangement uses TRBV7-9 and TRBJ2-3; 9 nucleotides match TRBD2. Per the germline V gene, CDR1 is SEHNR and CDR2 is FQNEAQ (reference sequence). V lost 3 bases and J lost 6; bases outside the gene matches: 19. CDR3 length: 19 amino acids. CDR3 amino acids: CASSLHTGTSSPGRDTQYF. The DNA for the CDR3 is TGTGCCAGCAGCTTGCATACCGGGACTAGCAGCCCAGGGAGGGATACGCAGTATTTT.

In this sample, this clone turned up a few times. This chain connects TRBV28 to TRBJ2-5, with unresolved D. This CDR3 contains 14 residues. Germline V gene data show CDR1 as MDHEN and CDR2 as SYDVKM. Trimming removed 4 bases from V and 3 bases from J, with 12 bases in between. CDR3 DNA sequence: TGTGCCAGCAGTTCTTTCGACTCGAAAGAGACCCAGTACTTC. Translated: CASSSFDSKETQYF.

This clone was seen a handful of times. The chain has TRBV28 and TRBJ2-3; the D gene is possibly TRBD2 (5 bases). V lost 11 bases, J lost 5 bases, and 11 bases lay in between. The germline V gene has CDR1 MDHEN and CDR2 SYDVKM. The CDR3 runs 11 residues. DNA of the CDR3: TGTGCCTCCCGGGGTGGAGATACGCAGTATTTT. Its translation is CASRGGDTQYF.

This clone showed up just a few times. This CDR3 reads CASSLGPWASGQETQYF. The CDR3 DNA is TGTGCCAGCAGCTTAGGACCTTGGGCTAGCGGGCAAGAGACCCAGTACTTC. The chain employs TRBV7-2 and TRBJ2-5, with 8 positions matching TRBD2. Germline V gene data show CDR1 as SGHTA and CDR2 as FQGNSA. Losses at the gene ends were 1 base for V and 2 bases for J; bases not matched to a gene: 9. CDR3 size: 17 residues.